A single sample gave rise to the 11 T cell receptor beta chains below, sequenced in a study of cytomegalovirus exposure and HLA in healthy donors. Researchers ran the PCR with 60 Vbeta and 13 Jbeta primers. The assay was immunoSEQ multiplex PCR, and TCRdb's table has in-frame clones only and misses some. The sample has more than 150,000 clones, about 80% seen once. Material: PBMCs. The receptors come from a man between 35 and 55 years old in good health and CMV-seronegative.

The CDR3 DNA reads as TGTGCCAGTAGTAAGGAAGGCGGGCGGGTGTACACTGAAGCTTTCTTT. Its translation is CASSKEGGRVYTEAFF. The genes are TRBV19 and TRBJ1-1; D gene unclear. CDR3 size: 16 residues. Deletions cut 4 bases from V and 3 bases from J, with 18 bases between. Germline-derived CDR1 and CDR2 are LNHDA and SQIVND (reference sequence).

This clone has a handful of counts. CDR3: CASSATSGVNTGELFF. The CDR3, as DNA: TGTGCCAGCAGCGCTACCAGCGGAGTAAACACCGGGGAGCTGTTTTTT. V is TRBV9 and J is TRBJ2-2, with D tentatively TRBD2 (5 bases). The CDR3 has 16 amino acids. The ends were cut back, 3 bases at V and 2 bases at J, with 14 bases in the middle. From germline, CDR1 is SGDLS and CDR2 YYNGEE.

The chain couples TRBV19 to TRBJ1-5; D perhaps matches TRBD1 (6 bases). V gave up 3 bases and J gave up 6 bases, with 12 bases separating them. The CDR3 contains 14 residues. Germline CDR1 LNHDA, CDR2 SQIVND (reference sequence). In nucleotides, the CDR3 is TGTGCCAGTAGTATCGGGGGAGGGGGTCAGCCCCAGCATTTT. As protein: CASSIGGGGQPQHF.

The chain links TRBV18 to TRBJ2-7; 8 bases are shared with TRBD1. The CDR3 sequence is 14 residues long. From germline, CDR1 is KGHSH and CDR2 LQKENI. The V gene end was trimmed by 5 bases and the J gene end by 1 base; junction bases not matched to a gene: 4. The CDR3 nucleotides are TGTGCCAGCTCAGCCCGGGACAGGTCCTACGAGCAGTACTTC. Translated: CASSARDRSYEQYF. Combining the CDR3 with reference TRBV18 and TRBJ2-7 gives the whole variable domain NAGVMQNPRHLVRRRGQEARLRCSPMKGHSHVYWYRQLPEEGLKFMVYLQKENIIDESGMPKERFSAEFPKEGPSILRIQQVVRGDSAAYFCASSARDRSYEQYFGPGTRLTVT.

This chain links TRBV7-9 with TRBJ2-7; TRBD1 might be the D (6 bases). The CDR3 is made up of 13 amino acids. V lost 3 bases and J lost 6, with 12 bases in between. The germline CDR1 and CDR2 sequences are SEHNR and FQNEAQ (reference sequence). The CDR3 bases are TGTGCCAGCAGCTTTACAGGGCTGCCCGAGCAGTACTTC. Translation: CASSFTGLPEQYF.

The rearrangement uses TRBV28 and TRBJ1-1, with TRBD1 as a possible D gene (5 bases). CDR1 is MDHEN and CDR2 is SYDVKM in the germline V gene. V lost 3 bases and J 8 bases, leaving 10 bases between the germline ends. CDR3 length: 12 amino acids. In DNA form, the CDR3 reads TGTGCCAGCAGTTTGCCGTACAGGGAAGCTTTCTTT. It encodes CASSLPYREAFF.

J is TRBJ2-3 and V is TRBV4-2; maybe TRBD2 (6 bases). The CDR3 sequence is 15 residues long. Germline V gene lookup returns CDR1 LGHNA and CDR2 YNFKEQ. V lost 4 bases, J lost 0 bases, and 11 bases lay in between. The CDR3 protein is CASSRLSGSTDTQYF. The CDR3 region has the DNA TGTGCCAGCAGCCGGCTGAGCGGGAGCACAGATACGCAGTATTTT.

This clone was observed once. This chain links TRBV5-4 with TRBJ2-3; 7 bases are shared with TRBD2. With V trimmed by 0 bases and J by 2 bases, 6 bases remained unmatched. CDR3 length: 16 amino acids. Germline loops: CDR1 SGHNT, CDR2 YYREEE (reference sequence). The CDR3 sequence: CASSLARGDFTDTQYF. The CDR3 region has the DNA TGTGCCAGCAGCTTGGCCCGGGGGGACTTCACAGATACGCAGTATTTT.

The chain couples TRBV5-1 to TRBJ1-6; a weak D match, TRBD1 (5 bases). V lost 4 bases and J lost 10, with 12 bases in between. Germline CDR1 SGHRS, CDR2 YFSETQ. CDR3 length: 13 residues. The CDR3 DNA reads as TGCGCCAGCAGCAAAGGGGCTGGGTCACCCCTCCACTTT. Its translation: CASSKGAGSPLHF. Looking up the rest from reference TRBV5-1 and TRBJ1-6 gives the full variable domain: KAGVTQTPRYLIKTRGQQVTLSCSPISGHRSVSWYQQTPGQGLQFLFEYFSETQRNKGNFPGRFSGRQFSNSRSEMNVSTLELGDSALYLCASSKGAGSPLHFGNGTRLTVT.

The chain uses TRBV5-4 and TRBJ2-6, with 8 bases identical to TRBD2. The CDR3 contains 15 residues. Trimming removed 6 bases from V and 7 bases from J; junction bases left unmatched: 9. Germline-derived CDR1 and CDR2 are SGHNT and YYREEE (reference sequence). The CDR3 DNA is TGTGCCAGCACCCTCGGGGGGGCGGAAGCCAACGTCCTGACTTTC. It yields the protein CASTLGGAEANVLTF. The variable domain in full, with the rest retrieved from reference TRBV5-4 and TRBJ2-6, is ETGVTQSPTHLIKTRGQQVTLRCSSQSGHNTVSWYQQALGQGPQFIFQYYREEENGRGNFPPRFSGLQFPNYSSELNVNALELDDSALYLCASTLGGAEANVLTFGAGSRLTVL.

CDR3 sequence: CASSSGSSYNSPLHF. The CDR3 coding sequence is TGTGCCAGTAGTTCCGGGAGCTCCTATAATTCACCCCTCCACTTT. The V gene is TRBV19, the J gene TRBJ1-6; D is unclear. This CDR3 has 15 amino acids. V dropped 5 bases and J dropped 0 bases, with 8 bases sitting between them. Germline lookup yields CDR1 LNHDA and CDR2 SQIVND (reference sequence).